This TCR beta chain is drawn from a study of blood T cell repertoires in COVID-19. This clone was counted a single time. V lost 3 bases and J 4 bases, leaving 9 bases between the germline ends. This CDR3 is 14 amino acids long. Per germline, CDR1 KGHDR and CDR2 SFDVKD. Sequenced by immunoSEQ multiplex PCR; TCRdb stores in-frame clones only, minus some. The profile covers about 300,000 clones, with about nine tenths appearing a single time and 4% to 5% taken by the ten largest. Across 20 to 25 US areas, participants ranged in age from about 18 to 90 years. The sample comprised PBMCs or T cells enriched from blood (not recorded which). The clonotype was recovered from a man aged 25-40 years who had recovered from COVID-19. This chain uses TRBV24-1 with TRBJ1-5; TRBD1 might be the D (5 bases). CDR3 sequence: CATSDTDSNQPQHF. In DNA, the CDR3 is TGTGCCACCAGTGATACCGACAGTAATCAGCCCCAGCATTTT.